What follows is one T cell receptor beta chain and its context. Its antigen is unknown. These data belong to a study of shared clonotypes between healthy human individuals. Study-wide results and caveats: Tissues were not sampled, only blood, and their repertoires likely differ.

V was clipped by 1 base and J by 6 bases, with 10 bases between them. CDR3 length equals 13 residues. In germline, CDR1 is LNHNV, CDR2 YYDKDF (reference sequence). For sorted subsets, 150 to 200 ng DNA per replicate equaled around 30,000 T cell genomes. The method was immunoSEQ multiplex PCR; TCRdb's version includes in-frame clones alone and lacks a portion of them. This sample carries approximately 97,000 clones, 67% of them seen once, and the ten largest clones take 45% to 50%. CD45RO+ cells were combined with CCR7-negative CD45RA+ TemRA cells to form CD8 memory. The sequencing input was memory CD8+ T cells sorted from blood. Subset of the sample: CD45RO+ cells pooled with CCR7-negative TemRA cells. This sequence was found in a young man in good health. V and J are TRBV15 and TRBJ2-7, with D perhaps TRBD2 (5 bases). The CDR3 nucleotides read TGTGCCACCAGCAGAGTATCCAGCGGCGAGCAGTACTTC. Its protein is CATSRVSSGEQYF. Complete variable domain (other parts from reference TRBV15 and TRBJ2-7): DAMVIQNPRYQVTQFGKPVTLSCSQTLNHNVMYWYQQKSSQAPKLLFHYYDKDFNNEADTPDNFQSRRPNTSFCFLDIRSPGLGDTAMYLCATSRVSSGEQYFGPGTRLTVT.